The sequence of this T cell receptor (beta chain) was determined in a study of T cell repertoires in cytomegalovirus infection. Turning to the study itself: TCR beta signatures that were public indicated CMV infection and matching HLA type. Study-wide results and limits: In two of eight donors, the top clonotype was HLA-C-restricted CMV-specific. Cumulative frequency (of public TCR beta family members) identified carriers of CMV plus the relevant HLA.

In TCRdb, the reads were re-called with MiXCR into one record per CDR3 protein. In the table there are roughly 130,000 distinct CDR3 sequences, about 10% of which are singletons. This clonotype was recorded many times. Its antigen is still unknown. V was clipped by 8 bases and J by 1 base, with 14 bases between them. Germline V CDR1 and CDR2: SGHTA, FQGNSA. CDR3 size: 14 residues. The chain employs TRBV7-2 and TRBJ1-1; D is possibly TRBD1 (5 bases). The origin of this receptor is a human donor in good health (CMV status not recorded). Some clones in this sample may be carry-over from other donors' samples. Sequences were obtained from PBMCs. CDR3 in DNA: TGTGCCAGCTCCTCTCATGGGGGGAACACTGAAGCTTTCTTT. Its translation is CASSSHGGNTEAFF.